Sequencing of this T cell receptor (beta chain) was carried out in a study of shared clonotypes between healthy human individuals. About the research overall: Plates per donor: three CD4 naive, three CD4 memory, two CD8 naive, one CD8 memory. Findings of the study overall: Some clonotypes were shared by all four sorted-subset donors, while others were not shared. The non-shared ones had lower generation probabilities than the shared ones.

Trimming took off 2 bases at V and 3 bases at J, with 14 bases between the two ends. This CDR3 comprises 15 residues. Germline assignment: CDR1 MGHRA and CDR2 YSYEKL. A note on this clone: Its specificity is unknown.

The data were produced by immunoSEQ multiplex PCR, yet TCRdb's version contains in-frame clones alone and is incomplete. In the table there are about 820,000 clones, 80% to 95% of which are singletons. Naive CD8 cells, CD45RO-negative and positively selected for CCR7, excluded terminally differentiated effector memory CD45RA+ cells. The chain links TRBV4-1 to TRBJ2-7; unclear D gene. The specimen was naive CD8+ T cells sorted from blood. This TCR was recovered from a man younger than 45 in good health. The CDR3 region has the DNA TGCGCCAGCAGCCAAACCCAGTCCCCCCTCTACGAGCAGTACTTC. Its translation is CASSQTQSPLYEQYF.